The 19 T cell receptor beta chains given below trace back to one sample, sequenced in a study of spatial heterogeneity in lung cancer. Study observations and caveats: Tumor mutation counts were tracked by expanded intratumoral alpha and beta TCR counts.

Time point specified: sample taken at primary tumor resection. Their antigen targets remain unknown. MiXCR, run by TCRdb on the 5' RACE reads, gives a single entry per CDR3 protein. Counted here are 7,500 or so distinct CDR3 sequences, more than 13% occurring once; the ten biggest clones make up roughly 10%. The sequences come from lung tumor tissue, collected at surgery. Receptor source: a female donor with early-stage non-small cell lung cancer.

In the case of this clonotype: This beta chain came through as a stray read in a library set up for alpha chains, and its size says little. The V call is TRBV12-3 or TRBV12-4, the J call TRBJ1-5; D not certain. V was pared by 3 bases and J by 3 bases, with 15 bases between. The CDR3 length is 16 residues. DNA of the CDR3: TGTGCCAGCAGTTTTGCCCCTCAGCCCCCCAATCAGCCCCAGCATTTT. This encodes CASSFAPQPPNQPQHF.

This clonotype is medium-sized. This beta chain is an off-target read within a library intended for alpha chains, so its frequency means little. The chain links TRBV6-6 to TRBJ2-7; TRBD1 might be the D (5 bases). The CDR3 is 13 residues long. Germline V CDR1 and CDR2: MNHNY, SVGAGI (reference sequence). V was pared by 6 bases and J by 0 bases, with 9 bases between. The CDR3 is CASSRQGSYEQYF. The CDR3 region has the DNA TGTGCCAGCAGCCGGCAGGGCTCCTACGAGCAGTACTTC.

This clonotype was counted at least ten times. Little can be read into the size of this beta chain, an off-target read in a library designed for alpha chains. The CDR3 loop is CASSYGAALSYTF. Written as DNA, the CDR3 is TGTGCCAGCAGCTACGGGGCAGCTTTAAGCTACACCTTC. V and J are TRBV7-6 and TRBJ1-2; tentatively, D is TRBD1 (5 bases). The CDR3 is 13 residues long. Germline-derived CDR1 and CDR2 are SGHVS and FNYEAQ. Between the trimmed V and J ends, which lost 4 bases and 9 bases, there was a span of 15 bases. Full variable domain (outside the CDR3, taken from reference TRBV7-6 and TRBJ1-2): GAGVSQSPRYKVTKRGQDVALRCDPISGHVSLYWYRQALGQGPEFLTYFNYEAQQDKSGLPNDRFSAERPEGSISTLTIQRTEQRDSAMYRCASSYGAALSYTFGSGTRLTVV.

This clonotype was detected many times. Because this beta chain is a stray read in a library intended to capture alpha chains, its abundance should not be given much weight. The chain is built from TRBV6-6 and TRBJ2-7, with 8 bases that match TRBD2. With 6 bases clipped from V and 5 bases from J, the junction kept 9 bases outside the gene matches. The CDR3 has 14 amino acids. Germline CDR1 is MNHNY and CDR2 is SVGAGI (reference sequence). CDR3 DNA sequence: TGTGCCAGCAGCTTTAGCGGGGCTATCGACGAGCAGTACTTC. Protein sequence: CASSFSGAIDEQYF.

This clonotype was seen at least ten times. A library prepared for alpha chains yielded this beta chain as an off-target read; its size is of little meaning. The chain employs TRBV7-2 and TRBJ1-2; the D is unclear. This CDR3 has 13 amino acids. The germline V gene has CDR1 SGHTA and CDR2 FQGNSA. Trimming cost V 6 bases and J 3 bases, with 11 bases left between them. This chain's CDR3 is CASRGMRYYGYTF. The CDR3, as DNA: TGTGCCAGCAGGGGTATGAGGTACTATGGCTACACCTTC.

This clonotype appeared many times. This beta chain is a stray sequence in a library constructed for alpha chains; its clone size is not meaningful. V and J are TRBV7-3 and TRBJ2-2; D is unclear. V was trimmed by 5 bases and J by 2 bases, leaving 12 bases between them. The CDR3 totals 15 residues. CDR1 is SGHTA, CDR2 FQGTGA, per germline. CDR3 protein: CASSPLTKNTGELFF. The DNA of the CDR3 is TGTGCCAGCAGCCCCCTGACAAAAAACACCGGGGAGCTGTTTTTT.

Comments on this clonotype: This beta chain is a stray sequence in a library constructed for alpha chains; its clone size is not meaningful. The chain uses TRBV5-6 and TRBJ1-5; D gene uncertain. The germline gives CDR1 SGHDT, CDR2 YYEEEE. V was clipped by 4 bases and J by 5 bases, with 13 bases between them. The CDR3 is made up of 14 amino acids. Here the CDR3 DNA reads TGTGCCAGCAGCCTAAGGGCATATCATCAGCCCCAGCATTTT. Protein sequence: CASSLRAYHQPQHF.

About this clonotype itself: As an off-target read in a library built for alpha chains, this beta chain has a frequency of little significance. The CDR3 region is CASSLRHAYEQYF. Here the CDR3 DNA reads TGTGCCAGCAGCTTACGGCACGCCTACGAGCAGTACTTC. The chain joins TRBV7-2 to TRBJ2-7; D gene uncertain. This CDR3 region has 13 residues. CDR1 SGHTA and CDR2 FQGNSA come from the germline V gene. V dropped 2 bases and J dropped 2 bases, with 7 bases sitting between them.

This clonotype has at least ten counts. A library made for alpha chains picked up this beta chain off target, so its size means little. V and J are TRBV19 and TRBJ2-2, with TRBD2 identical over 10 bases. The V segment lost 10 bases and the J segment 1 base; nucleotides outside the gene matches: 12. From germline, CDR1 is LNHDA and CDR2 SQIVND (reference sequence). The CDR3 sequence is 17 residues long. The CDR3 sequence: CAIPPLAGAKNTGELFF. CDR3 sequence (DNA): TGTGCCATCCCCCCCCTAGCGGGGGCTAAGAACACCGGGGAGCTGTTTTTT.

This clonotype was recorded at least ten times. This beta chain is off target for a library built for alpha chains, so its abundance means little. The V gene is TRBV12-3 or TRBV12-4, the J gene TRBJ1-4, with D perhaps matching TRBD1 (5 bases). Between the trimmed V and J ends, which lost 3 bases and 8 bases, there was a span of 16 bases. The CDR3 has 15 residues. DNA for the CDR3: TGTGCCAGCAGTTTCTTGGGACCCACGACGGAAAAACTGTTTTTT. This encodes CASSFLGPTTEKLFF.

This clonotype was detected many times. The size of this beta chain means little, since it is a stray read in a library made for alpha chains. The chain combines TRBV7-9 with TRBJ2-1, with TRBD2 identical over 9 bases. The CDR3 is 15 residues long. From germline, CDR1 is SEHNR and CDR2 FQNEAQ (reference sequence). Trimming removed 6 bases from V and 2 bases from J; junction bases left unmatched: 5. In DNA, the CDR3 is TGTGCCAGCAGTCAGCGGGGGGTAACCTACAATGAGCAGTTCTTC. It encodes CASSQRGVTYNEQFF.

In its sample, this clonotype was seen many times. The library was designed around alpha chains, so this beta chain is a stray read whose abundance carries little weight. The CDR3 loop is CSASSGWGVYEQYF. The CDR3 DNA reads as TGCAGTGCTAGTTCGGGTTGGGGGGTTTACGAGCAGTACTTC. This chain uses TRBV20-1 with TRBJ2-7, with D tentatively TRBD2 (6 bases). The CDR3 runs to 14 residues. From germline, CDR1 is DFQATT and CDR2 SNEGSKA (reference sequence). The V gene lost 3 bases and the J gene lost 4 bases, with 16 bases spanning the gap.

For this clonotype: This beta chain is a stray read from a library made for alpha chains; its abundance is not meaningful. V is TRBV20-1 and J is TRBJ2-1; D not resolved. CDR1 is DFQATT and CDR2 is SNEGSKA in the germline V gene (reference sequence). The germline V and J ends were trimmed by 1 base and 8 bases, with 12 bases remaining between them. This CDR3 region has 13 residues. For the CDR3, the DNA is TGCAGTGCTAGAGCCCCCCACTCGGATGAGCAGTTCTTC. This encodes CSARAPHSDEQFF.

This clonotype was recorded many times. This beta chain was picked up by a library intended for alpha chains and is off target, so its count carries little meaning. This chain joins TRBV6-5 and TRBJ2-5; no definite D call. V was clipped by 8 bases and J by 5 bases, with 15 bases between them. The CDR3 runs to 13 residues. The germline V gene has CDR1 MNHEY and CDR2 SVGAGI. The CDR3: CASARLSGETQYF. CDR3 nucleotide sequence: TGTGCCAGCGCCCGACTTAGTGGGGAGACCCAGTACTTC.

A word on this clonotype: Since it is a stray read in a library aimed at alpha chains, this beta chain has a size that is not meaningful. The chain uses TRBV7-2 and TRBJ2-1; 9 bases match TRBD2. The CDR3 extends over 15 amino acids. Per germline, CDR1 SGHTA and CDR2 FQGNSA. V shed 5 bases and J 5 bases; nucleotides not matched to a gene: 7. CDR3 sequence: CASSRSSGNNNEQFF. In nucleotides, the CDR3 is TGTGCCAGCAGCCGCTCTAGCGGGAACAACAATGAGCAGTTCTTC.

Notes on this clonotype: This beta chain turned up in a library designed for alpha chains; as an off-target read, its abundance says little. The rearrangement joins TRBV10-3 to TRBJ2-5; D gene unclear. Looked up from germline, CDR1 is ENHRY and CDR2 is SYGVKD. V gave up 6 bases and J gave up 3 bases, with 14 bases separating them. There are 14 residues in the CDR3. This chain's CDR3 is CAIRIGPGEETQYF. The CDR3 DNA sequence: TGTGCCATCAGGATTGGACCGGGCGAAGAGACCCAGTACTTC.

On this clonotype: With the library built for alpha chains, this beta chain is off target and its frequency is not meaningful. This chain joins TRBV6-2 or TRBV6-3 and TRBJ2-2; D might be TRBD1 (6 bases). V was pared by 5 bases and J by 5 bases, with 9 bases between. Germline CDR1 MNHEY, CDR2 SVGEGT. This CDR3 contains 13 residues. CDR3 sequence (DNA): TGTGCCAGCAGTAAAACAGGGACCGGGGAGCTGTTTTTT. Translated: CASSKTGTGELFF.

This clonotype is medium-sized. This beta chain represents an off-target read in a library built for alpha chains; its size is of limited meaning. The V and J genes are TRBV20-1 and TRBJ1-6; 7 bases fit TRBD1. This CDR3 has 15 amino acids. V gave up 2 bases and J gave up 8 bases; unmatched junction bases: 9. Germline V gene lookup returns CDR1 DFQATT and CDR2 SNEGSKA (reference sequence). CDR3 amino acids: CSARKDRVGDSPLHF. In DNA, the CDR3 is TGCAGTGCTAGAAAAGACAGGGTGGGAGATTCACCCCTCCACTTT.

The table lists this clonotype with many counts. This beta chain is a stray read from a library made for alpha chains; its abundance is not meaningful. The chain carries TRBV5-1 and TRBJ2-5; tentatively, D is TRBD2 (6 bases). This CDR3 spans 15 amino acids. The V gene's germline CDR1 is SGHRS and CDR2 YFSETQ. V lost 0 bases and J 5 bases, leaving 14 bases between the germline ends. The CDR3 region is CASSLEASAGETQYF. In DNA, the CDR3 is TGCGCCAGCAGCTTGGAAGCCTCGGCGGGGGAGACCCAGTACTTC.